This TCR beta chain was captured by sequencing in a study of technical replicates of blood from a handful of donors. This table comes from immunoSEQ multiplex PCR, and its TCRdb copy is limited to in-frame clones, with some not included. The sample has 12,000 or so clones; about 91% are singletons. This CDR3 has 15 amino acids. V trimming: 0 bases; J trimming: 5 bases; junction bases outside the gene matches: 5. Germline CDR1 is MRHNA and CDR2 is SNTAGT. This TCR was sampled from a human donor in good health. The J gene is TRBJ2-3, the V gene TRBV6-4; 7 nucleotides align to TRBD2. Sequenced input: PBMCs. The CDR3 bases are TGTGCCAGCAGTGACTCTGGCGGGAGTGGAGATACGCAGTATTTT. This gives the protein CASSDSGGSGDTQYF.